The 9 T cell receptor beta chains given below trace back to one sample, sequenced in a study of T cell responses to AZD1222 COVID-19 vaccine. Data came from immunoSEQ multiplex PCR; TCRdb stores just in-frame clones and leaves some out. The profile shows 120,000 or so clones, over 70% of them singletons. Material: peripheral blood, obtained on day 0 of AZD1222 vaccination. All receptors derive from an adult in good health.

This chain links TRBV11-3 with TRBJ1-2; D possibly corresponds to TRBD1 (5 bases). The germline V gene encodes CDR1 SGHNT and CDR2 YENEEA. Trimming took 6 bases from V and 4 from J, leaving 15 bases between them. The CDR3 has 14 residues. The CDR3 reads CASSSDRILYGYTF. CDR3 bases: TGTGCCAGCAGTTCAGACAGAATACTCTATGGCTACACCTTC.

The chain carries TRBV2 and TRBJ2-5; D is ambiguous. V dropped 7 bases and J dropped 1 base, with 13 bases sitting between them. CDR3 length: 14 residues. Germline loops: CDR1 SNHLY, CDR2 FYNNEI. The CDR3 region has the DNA TGTGCCAGCACTCCAGGAGATCTCCAAGAGACCCAGTACTTC. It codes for CASTPGDLQETQYF.

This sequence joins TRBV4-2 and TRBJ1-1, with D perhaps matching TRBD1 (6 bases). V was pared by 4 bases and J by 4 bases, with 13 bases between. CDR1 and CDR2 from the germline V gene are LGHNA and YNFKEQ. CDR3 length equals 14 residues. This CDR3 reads CASSLTGQPTEAFF. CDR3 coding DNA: TGTGCCAGCAGCCTAACCGGACAGCCCACTGAAGCTTTCTTT.

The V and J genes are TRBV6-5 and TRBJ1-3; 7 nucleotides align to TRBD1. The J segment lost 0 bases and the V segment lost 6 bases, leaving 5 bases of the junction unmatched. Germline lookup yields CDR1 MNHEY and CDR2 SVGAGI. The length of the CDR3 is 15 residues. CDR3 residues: CASRLDRNSGNTIYF. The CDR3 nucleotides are TGTGCCAGCAGGTTGGACAGGAACTCTGGAAACACCATATATTTT.

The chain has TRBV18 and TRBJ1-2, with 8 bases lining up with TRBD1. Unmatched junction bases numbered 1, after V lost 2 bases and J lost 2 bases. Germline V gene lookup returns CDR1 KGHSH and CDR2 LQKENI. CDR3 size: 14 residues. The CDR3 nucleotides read TGTGCCAGCTCACCAAGACAGGGGAACTATGGCTACACCTTC. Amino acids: CASSPRQGNYGYTF.

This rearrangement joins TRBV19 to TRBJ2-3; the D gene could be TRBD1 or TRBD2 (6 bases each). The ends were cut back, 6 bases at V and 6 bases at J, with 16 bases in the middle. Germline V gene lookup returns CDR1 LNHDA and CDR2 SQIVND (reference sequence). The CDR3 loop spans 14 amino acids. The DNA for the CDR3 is TGTGCCAGTAGGAGGGGGGCTATCAAGGATACGCAGTATTTT. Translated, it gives CASRRGAIKDTQYF.

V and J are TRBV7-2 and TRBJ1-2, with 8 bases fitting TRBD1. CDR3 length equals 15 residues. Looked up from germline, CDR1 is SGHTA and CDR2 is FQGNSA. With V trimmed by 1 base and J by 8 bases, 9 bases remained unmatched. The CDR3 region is CASSLVRQGAEGYTF. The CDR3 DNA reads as TGTGCCAGCAGCTTAGTAAGGCAGGGGGCTGAAGGCTACACCTTC.

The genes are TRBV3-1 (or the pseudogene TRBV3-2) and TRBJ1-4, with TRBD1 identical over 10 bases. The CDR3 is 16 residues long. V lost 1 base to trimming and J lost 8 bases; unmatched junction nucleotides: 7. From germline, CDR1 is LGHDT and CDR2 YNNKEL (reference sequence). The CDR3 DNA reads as TGTGCCAGCAGCCAAGGAGGCGGGACAGGGGCCGAAAAACTGTTTTTT. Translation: CASSQGGGTGAEKLFF.

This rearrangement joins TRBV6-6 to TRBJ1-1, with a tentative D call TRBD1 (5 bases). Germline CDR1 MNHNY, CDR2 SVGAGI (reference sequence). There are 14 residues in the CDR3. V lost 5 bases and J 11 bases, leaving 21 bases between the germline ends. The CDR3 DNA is TGTGCCAGCAGTGGGTCAGGGACGGCGGCACAGGCTTTCTTT. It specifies CASSGSGTAAQAFF.